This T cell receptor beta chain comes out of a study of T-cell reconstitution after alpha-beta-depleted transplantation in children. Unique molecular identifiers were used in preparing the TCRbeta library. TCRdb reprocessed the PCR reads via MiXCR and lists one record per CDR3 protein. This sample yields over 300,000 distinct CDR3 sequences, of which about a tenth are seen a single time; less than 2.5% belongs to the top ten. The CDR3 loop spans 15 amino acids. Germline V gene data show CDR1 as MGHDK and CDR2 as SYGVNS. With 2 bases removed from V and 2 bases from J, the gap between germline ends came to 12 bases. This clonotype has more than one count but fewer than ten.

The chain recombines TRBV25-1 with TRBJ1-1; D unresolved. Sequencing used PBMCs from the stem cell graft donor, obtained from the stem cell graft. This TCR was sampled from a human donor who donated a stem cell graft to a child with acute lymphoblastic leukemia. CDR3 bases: TGTGCCAGCAGTGAAGCCCGAGGGATTAACACTGAAGCTTTCTTT. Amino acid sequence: CASSEARGINTEAFF.